The T cell receptor (beta chain) under discussion was sequenced for a study of technical replicates of blood from a handful of donors. CDR3 size: 13 residues. The V gene end was trimmed by 3 bases and the J gene end by 5 bases; junction bases not matched to a gene: 0. In germline, CDR1 is SGHAT, CDR2 FQNNGV. TCRdb's table, derived via immunoSEQ multiplex PCR, lists solely in-frame clones and lacks some. The data show some 67,000 clones, 95% to 98% seen once. The chain links TRBV11-2 to TRBJ1-5; TRBD1 agrees at 8 bases. This clonotype was obtained from a human donor in good health. The sequenced sample consisted of T cells isolated from PBMCs. CDR3 residues: CASSLDRDQPQHF. DNA of the CDR3: TGTGCCAGCAGCTTGGACAGGGATCAGCCCCAGCATTTT.